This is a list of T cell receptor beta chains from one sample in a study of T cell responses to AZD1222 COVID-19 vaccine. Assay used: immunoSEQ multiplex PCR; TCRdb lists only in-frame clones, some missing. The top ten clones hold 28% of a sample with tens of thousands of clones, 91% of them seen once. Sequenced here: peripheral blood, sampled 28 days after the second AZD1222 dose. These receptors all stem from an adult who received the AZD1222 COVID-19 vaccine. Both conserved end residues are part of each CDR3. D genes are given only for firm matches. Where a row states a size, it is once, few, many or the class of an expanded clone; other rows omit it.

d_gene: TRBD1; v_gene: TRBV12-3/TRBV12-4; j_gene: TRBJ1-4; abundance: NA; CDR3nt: TGTGCCAGCAGTAGGACAGGCGAACTGTTTTTT; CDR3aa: CASSRTGELFF
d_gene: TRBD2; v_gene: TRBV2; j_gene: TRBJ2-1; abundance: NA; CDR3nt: TGTGCCAGCAGTGAGGCCAGCGGGAGTCGTAATGAGCAGTTCTTC; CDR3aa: CASSEASGSRNEQFF
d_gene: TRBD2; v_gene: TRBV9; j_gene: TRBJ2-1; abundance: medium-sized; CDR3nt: TGTGCCAGCACCGAGACTAGCGGGGGACTCAATGAGCAGTTCTTC; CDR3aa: CASTETSGGLNEQFF
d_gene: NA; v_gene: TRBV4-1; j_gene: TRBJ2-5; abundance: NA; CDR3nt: TGCGCCAGCAGCCAAGGGGGTTTCCAGTACTTC; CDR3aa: CASSQGGFQYF
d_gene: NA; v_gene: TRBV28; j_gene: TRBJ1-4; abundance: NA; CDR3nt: TGTGCCAGCAGTTTATCAGGGGCGACTAATGAAAAACTGTTTTTT; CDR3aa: CASSLSGATNEKLFF
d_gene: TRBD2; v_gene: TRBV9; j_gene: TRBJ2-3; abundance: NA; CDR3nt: TGTGCCAGCAGCGTAGCCCAATTAGCGGGAGGGGGCACAGATACGCAGTATTTT; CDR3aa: CASSVAQLAGGGTDTQYF
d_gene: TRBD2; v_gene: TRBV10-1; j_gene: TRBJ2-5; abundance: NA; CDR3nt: TGCGCCAGCAGTCCGGGCAGCACTAGCGGACCTTTGTCAGAGACCCAGTACTTC; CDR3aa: CASSPGSTSGPLSETQYF
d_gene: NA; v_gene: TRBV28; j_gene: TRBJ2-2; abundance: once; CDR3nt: TGTGCCAGCACCAGATGGGCCACATCAGGGGCGACCGGGGAGCTGTTTTTT; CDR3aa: CASTRWATSGATGELFF
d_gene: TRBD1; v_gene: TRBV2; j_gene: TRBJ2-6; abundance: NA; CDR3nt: TGTGCCAGCAGGGGCCCGGACAGGAGCTCTGGGGCCAACGTCCTGACTTTC; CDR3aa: CASRGPDRSSGANVLTF
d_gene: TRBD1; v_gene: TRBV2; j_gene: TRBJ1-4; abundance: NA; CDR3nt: TGTGCCAGCAGAGACGGACAGGGTAATGAAAAACTGTTTTTT; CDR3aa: CASRDGQGNEKLFF
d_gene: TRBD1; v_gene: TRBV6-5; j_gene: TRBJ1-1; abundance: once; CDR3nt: TGTGCCAGCAGTTCGGGACAGGGGAACACTGAAGCTTTCTTT; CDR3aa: CASSSGQGNTEAFF
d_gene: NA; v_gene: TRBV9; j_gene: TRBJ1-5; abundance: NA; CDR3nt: TGTGCCAGCAGCGTAGATGGGTGGGGGAATCAGCCCCAGCATTTT; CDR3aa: CASSVDGWGNQPQHF
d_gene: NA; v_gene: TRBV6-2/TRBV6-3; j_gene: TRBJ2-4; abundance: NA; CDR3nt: TGTGCCAGCAGTTTACTAGCCAAAAACATTCAGTACTTC; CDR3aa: CASSLLAKNIQYF
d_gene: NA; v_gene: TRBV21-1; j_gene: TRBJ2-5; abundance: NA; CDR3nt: TGTGCCAGCAGCGCACTAGTCAGGGGTATGGGGACCCAGTACTTC; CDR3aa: CASSALVRGMGTQYF
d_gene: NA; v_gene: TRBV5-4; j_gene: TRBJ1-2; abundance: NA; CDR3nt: TGTGCCAGCAGCTCAGAACTACGGGGCGCCGACTTTAACTATGGCTACACCTTC; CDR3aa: CASSSELRGADFNYGYTF
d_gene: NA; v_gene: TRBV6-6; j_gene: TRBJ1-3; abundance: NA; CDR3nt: TGTGCCAGCAGGCGAACCCGGGTGGGCGGCCGCTCTGGAAACACCATATATTTT; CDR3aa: CASRRTRVGGRSGNTIYF
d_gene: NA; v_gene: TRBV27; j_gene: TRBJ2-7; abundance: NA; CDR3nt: TGTGCCAGCAGTTTATGGGCTAGCTCTCCCTACGAGCAGTACTTC; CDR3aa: CASSLWASSPYEQYF
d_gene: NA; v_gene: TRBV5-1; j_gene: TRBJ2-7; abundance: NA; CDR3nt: TGCGCCAGCAGTGGGGTATCCTACGAGCAGTACTTC; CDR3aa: CASSGVSYEQYF
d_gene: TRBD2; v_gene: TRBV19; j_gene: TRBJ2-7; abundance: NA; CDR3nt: TGTGCCAGTAGTCGGACCAGTAGCGGGGCCGAGCAGTACTTC; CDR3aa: CASSRTSSGAEQYF
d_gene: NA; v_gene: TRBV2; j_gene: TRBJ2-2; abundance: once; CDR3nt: TGTGCCAGCAGGGGAAGGCGACCGCCGGCAGACACCGGGGAGCTGTTTTTT; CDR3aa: CASRGRRPPADTGELFF
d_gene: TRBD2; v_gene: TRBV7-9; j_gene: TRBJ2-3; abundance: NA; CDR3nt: TGTGCCAGCAGCTGGGGACTAGCGGGAACTAGCACAGATACGCAGTATTTT; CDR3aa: CASSWGLAGTSTDTQYF
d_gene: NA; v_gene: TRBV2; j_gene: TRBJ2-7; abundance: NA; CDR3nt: TGTGCCAGCGGTCAGGACCCCTACGAGCAGTACTTC; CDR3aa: CASGQDPYEQYF
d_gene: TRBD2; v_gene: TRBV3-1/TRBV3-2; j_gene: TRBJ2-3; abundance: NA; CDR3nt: TGTGCCAGCAGCCTGGGACTAGCGGGTAACACAGATACGCAGTATTTT; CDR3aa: CASSLGLAGNTDTQYF
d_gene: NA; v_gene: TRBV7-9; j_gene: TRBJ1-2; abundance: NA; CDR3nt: TGTGCCAGCAGCCAAGCGGGGGGGATCGGCTATGGCTACACCTTC; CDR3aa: CASSQAGGIGYGYTF
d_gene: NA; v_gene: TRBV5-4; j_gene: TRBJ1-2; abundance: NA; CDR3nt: TGTGCCAGCAGCTTGGATGGACAGTCTTATGGCTACACCTTC; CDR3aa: CASSLDGQSYGYTF
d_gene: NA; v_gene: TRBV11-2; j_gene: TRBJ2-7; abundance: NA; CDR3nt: TGTGCCAGCGGCGCCGGGACAATCATCGAGCAGTACTTC; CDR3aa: CASGAGTIIEQYF
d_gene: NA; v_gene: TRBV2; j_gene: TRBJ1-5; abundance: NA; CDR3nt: TGTGCCAGCGGGGAGGGGGGGATAGATCAGCCCCAGCATTTT; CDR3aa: CASGEGGIDQPQHF
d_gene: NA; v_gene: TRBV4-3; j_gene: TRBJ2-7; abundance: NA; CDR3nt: TGCGCCAGCAGCCAAGGAGACAGCTACGAGCAGTACTTC; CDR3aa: CASSQGDSYEQYF
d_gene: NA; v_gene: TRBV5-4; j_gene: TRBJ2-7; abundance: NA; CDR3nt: TGTGCCAGCAGCCGCGGAAGCTACGAGCAGTACTTC; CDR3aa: CASSRGSYEQYF
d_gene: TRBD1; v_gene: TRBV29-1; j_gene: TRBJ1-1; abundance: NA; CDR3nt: TGCAGCGTTGACGCCACAGGGGTGAACACTGAAGCTTTCTTT; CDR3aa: CSVDATGVNTEAFF
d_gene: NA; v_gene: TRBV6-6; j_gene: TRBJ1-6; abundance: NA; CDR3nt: TGTGCCAGCAGTTACCGACAGCGCGATTCACCCCTCCACTTT; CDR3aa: CASSYRQRDSPLHF
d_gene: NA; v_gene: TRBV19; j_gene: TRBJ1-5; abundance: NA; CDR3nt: TGTGCCAGTAGCGCGGGGGGCAGGGGTCAGCCCCAGCATTTT; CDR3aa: CASSAGGRGQPQHF
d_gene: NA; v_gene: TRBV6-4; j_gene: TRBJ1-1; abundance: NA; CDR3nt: TGTGCCAGCAGTGACAGGGTTGGGACTGAAGCTTTCTTT; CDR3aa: CASSDRVGTEAFF
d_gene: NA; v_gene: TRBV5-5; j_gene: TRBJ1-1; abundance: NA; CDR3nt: TGTGCCAGCAGCTTGGCCTCGAACACTGAAGCTTTCTTT; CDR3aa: CASSLASNTEAFF
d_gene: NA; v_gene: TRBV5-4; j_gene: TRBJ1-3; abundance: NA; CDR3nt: TGTGCCAGCAGGAATCTCGGGGGTGAGACCATATATTTT; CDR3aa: CASRNLGGETIYF
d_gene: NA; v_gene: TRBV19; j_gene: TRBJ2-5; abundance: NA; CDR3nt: TGTGCCAGTACGGGCTTCTCCCAAGAGACCCAGTACTTC; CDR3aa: CASTGFSQETQYF
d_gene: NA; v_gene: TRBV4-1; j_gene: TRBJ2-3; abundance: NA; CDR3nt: TGCGCCAGCAGCCGGCTAGATACGCAGTATTTT; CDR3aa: CASSRLDTQYF
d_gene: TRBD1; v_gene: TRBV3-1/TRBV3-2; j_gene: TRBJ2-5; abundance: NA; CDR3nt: TGTGCCAGCAGCCCAGACAGGGGGAAGGAGACCCAGTACTTC; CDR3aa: CASSPDRGKETQYF
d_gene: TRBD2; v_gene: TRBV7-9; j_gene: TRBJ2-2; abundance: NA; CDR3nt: TGTGCCAGCACTGTAGCGGGAGGGTTCACCGGGGAGCTGTTTTTT; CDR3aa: CASTVAGGFTGELFF
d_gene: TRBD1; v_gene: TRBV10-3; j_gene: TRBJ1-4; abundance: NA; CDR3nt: TGTGCCATCAGCGAGACAGGGACCGGAAAACTGTTTTTT; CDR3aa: CAISETGTGKLFF
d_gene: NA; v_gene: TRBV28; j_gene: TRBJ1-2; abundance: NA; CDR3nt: TGTGCCAGCAGTTTGAACCCCAGGGCAGATGGCTACACCTTC; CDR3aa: CASSLNPRADGYTF
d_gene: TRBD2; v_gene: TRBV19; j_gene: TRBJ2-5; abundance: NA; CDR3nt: TGTGCCAGTAAGATCGCTAGCGGTGGTGAGACCCAGTACTTC; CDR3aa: CASKIASGGETQYF
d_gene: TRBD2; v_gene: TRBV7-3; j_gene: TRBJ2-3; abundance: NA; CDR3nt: TGTGCCAGCAGCTTAATGTCTAGCGGATATACAGATACGCAGTATTTT; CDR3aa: CASSLMSSGYTDTQYF
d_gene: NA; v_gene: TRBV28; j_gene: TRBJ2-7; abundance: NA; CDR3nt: TGTGCCAGCAGTTTACAGGGTACCTACGAGCAGTACTTC; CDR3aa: CASSLQGTYEQYF